Listed below are T cell receptor beta chains from one sample, sequenced in a study of T-cell reconstitution after alpha-beta-depleted transplantation in children. Each CDR3 protein is one row after TCRdb ran MiXCR on the PCR reads. The sample consists of more than 400,000 distinct CDR3 sequences, around two fifths of them appearing once. The source was PBMCs, collected before TCRalphabeta/CD19-depleted stem cell transplant. These TCRs come from a girl aged 2-9 years with aplastic anemia, due to receive a stem cell transplant. Both conserved end residues are part of each CDR3. A D gene is named only where the DNA matches it firmly. Part of the rows lack a size; the others show once, few, many or a class for expanded clones.

v_gene: TRBV20-1
abundance: many
j_gene: TRBJ2-3
d_gene: TRBD1
CDR3nt: TGCAGTGCCAGGGGGTATACGCAGTATTTT
CDR3aa: CSARGYTQYF

v_gene: TRBV11-2
abundance: .
j_gene: TRBJ2-5
d_gene: TRBD2
CDR3nt: TGTGCCAGCAGCGCTCGCGGGAGGGGGGCCTTGGAGACCCAGTACTTC
CDR3aa: CASSARGRGALETQYF

v_gene: TRBV5-1
abundance: few
j_gene: TRBJ1-6
d_gene: .
CDR3nt: TGCGCCAGCAGCTCGAAAGGGCCAGCCTATCGGTCACCCCTCCACTTT
CDR3aa: CASSSKGPAYRSPLHF

v_gene: TRBV6-1
abundance: many
j_gene: TRBJ1-4
d_gene: .
CDR3nt: TGTGCCAGCAGTCCCCGACAGGTGGGAAAGGAAAAACTGTTTTTT
CDR3aa: CASSPRQVGKEKLFF

v_gene: TRBV2
abundance: .
j_gene: TRBJ2-3
d_gene: .
CDR3nt: TGTGCCAGCAGTGATCCGGCCCCAGATACGCAGTATTTT
CDR3aa: CASSDPAPDTQYF

v_gene: TRBV12-3/TRBV12-4
abundance: .
j_gene: TRBJ2-1
d_gene: TRBD2
CDR3nt: TGTGCCAGCACCACGGGAGGGCCAGGTGAGCAGTTCTTC
CDR3aa: CASTTGGPGEQFF

v_gene: TRBV20-1
abundance: .
j_gene: TRBJ1-1
d_gene: TRBD1
CDR3nt: TGCAGTGCCGCTATGCTGGGACAGGGGGACACTGAAGCTTTCTTT
CDR3aa: CSAAMLGQGDTEAFF

v_gene: TRBV20-1
abundance: .
j_gene: TRBJ1-2
d_gene: .
CDR3nt: TGCAGTGCTAGGTGGCCAGCCTATGGCTACACCTTC
CDR3aa: CSARWPAYGYTF

v_gene: TRBV7-9
abundance: .
j_gene: TRBJ2-1
d_gene: .
CDR3nt: TGTGCCAGTCAACTATACAATGAGCAGTTCTTC
CDR3aa: CASQLYNEQFF

v_gene: TRBV15
abundance: .
j_gene: TRBJ1-2
d_gene: .
CDR3nt: TGTGCCACCAGCAGAGATGGAGGTGTTGGCTATGGCTACACCTTC
CDR3aa: CATSRDGGVGYGYTF

v_gene: TRBV18
abundance: many
j_gene: TRBJ1-1
d_gene: TRBD1
CDR3nt: TGTGCCAGCTCACCAACAGGGGGTTTTGAAGCTTTCTTT
CDR3aa: CASSPTGGFEAFF

v_gene: TRBV29-1
abundance: .
j_gene: TRBJ2-5
d_gene: .
CDR3nt: TGCAGCGTTGTTCCCCCCAGCGGGCTACAAGAGACCCAGTACTTC
CDR3aa: CSVVPPSGLQETQYF

v_gene: TRBV28
abundance: .
j_gene: TRBJ2-1
d_gene: TRBD1
CDR3nt: TGTGCCAGCAGTTATCCCGGGACAGGGCCATCCATGTACAATGAGCAGTTCTTC
CDR3aa: CASSYPGTGPSMYNEQFF

v_gene: TRBV7-6
abundance: .
j_gene: TRBJ2-1
d_gene: .
CDR3nt: TGTGCCAGCAGCCTCGTCGGAGATAACAATGAGCAGTTCTTC
CDR3aa: CASSLVGDNNEQFF

v_gene: TRBV7-2
abundance: many
j_gene: TRBJ2-1
d_gene: .
CDR3nt: TGTGCCAGCAGCTTCACCGGGACTTCCTCCTACAATGAGCAGTTCTTC
CDR3aa: CASSFTGTSSYNEQFF

v_gene: TRBV20-1
abundance: many
j_gene: TRBJ2-5
d_gene: .
CDR3nt: TGCAGTGCCTTCCCTAAAGAGACCCAGTACTTC
CDR3aa: CSAFPKETQYF

v_gene: TRBV6-1
abundance: many
j_gene: TRBJ1-3
d_gene: .
CDR3nt: TGTGCCAGCGCCCCCCAGGGAGTCGAAGGAAACACCATATATTTT
CDR3aa: CASAPQGVEGNTIYF

v_gene: TRBV9
abundance: .
j_gene: TRBJ2-5
d_gene: .
CDR3nt: TGTGCCAGCAGTACGCCCGGGACGAAAGAGACCCAGTACTTC
CDR3aa: CASSTPGTKETQYF

v_gene: TRBV29-1
abundance: .
j_gene: TRBJ2-7
d_gene: .
CDR3nt: TGCAGCGTTACCGTGGGCGGCTACGAGCAGTACTTC
CDR3aa: CSVTVGGYEQYF

v_gene: TRBV5-1
abundance: .
j_gene: TRBJ2-6
d_gene: TRBD2
CDR3nt: TGCGCCAGCAGCATTACTAGCGGGACGCGATCTGGGGCCAACGTCCTGACTTTC
CDR3aa: CASSITSGTRSGANVLTF

v_gene: TRBV12-3/TRBV12-4
abundance: .
j_gene: TRBJ2-7
d_gene: TRBD1
CDR3nt: TGTGCCAGCAGTCCCGACCGGGACAGGGGTTACGAGCAGTACTTC
CDR3aa: CASSPDRDRGYEQYF

v_gene: TRBV12-3/TRBV12-4
abundance: .
j_gene: TRBJ2-6
d_gene: .
CDR3nt: TGTGCCAGCAGTCCGAACAAGGGAGCCGGGGCCAACGTCCTGACTTTC
CDR3aa: CASSPNKGAGANVLTF

v_gene: TRBV5-8
abundance: .
j_gene: TRBJ1-1
d_gene: TRBD1
CDR3nt: TGTGCCAGCAGCAAAGGGACAGGGGGGACCATGAACACTGAAGCTTTCTTT
CDR3aa: CASSKGTGGTMNTEAFF

v_gene: TRBV15
abundance: many
j_gene: TRBJ2-1
d_gene: TRBD2
CDR3nt: TGTGCCACCAGCAGACGTTCCGGGACTAGCGGGAGTGATGAGCAGTTCTTC
CDR3aa: CATSRRSGTSGSDEQFF

v_gene: TRBV5-1
abundance: .
j_gene: TRBJ1-1
d_gene: .
CDR3nt: TGCGCCAGCACATCTGGCTTCGGAGCTTTCTTT
CDR3aa: CASTSGFGAFF

v_gene: TRBV12-3/TRBV12-4
abundance: .
j_gene: TRBJ2-7
d_gene: .
CDR3nt: TGTGCCAGCGGAAGAAGGAGCCAAGTTTACTACGAGCAGTACTTC
CDR3aa: CASGRRSQVYYEQYF

v_gene: TRBV20-1
abundance: many
j_gene: TRBJ2-1
d_gene: .
CDR3nt: TGCAGTGCTAGAGGCGGGGGCCCCTACAATGAGCAGTTCTTC
CDR3aa: CSARGGGPYNEQFF

v_gene: TRBV28
abundance: once
j_gene: TRBJ2-4
d_gene: TRBD1
CDR3nt: TGTGCCAGCAGGGACAGGGGCGACACGGAGAGGGGAAACATTCAGTACTTC
CDR3aa: CASRDRGDTERGNIQYF

v_gene: TRBV10-3
abundance: .
j_gene: TRBJ2-3
d_gene: TRBD1
CDR3nt: TGTGCCATCAGCGTCGACAGGGGGTCCTCAGATACGCAGTATTTT
CDR3aa: CAISVDRGSSDTQYF

v_gene: TRBV6-1
abundance: few
j_gene: TRBJ1-5
d_gene: TRBD1
CDR3nt: TGTGCCAGCAGCAGGGACAGCTATGGCAATCAGCCCCAGCATTTT
CDR3aa: CASSRDSYGNQPQHF

v_gene: TRBV20-1
abundance: .
j_gene: TRBJ2-1
d_gene: TRBD2
CDR3nt: TGCAGTGCTAGAGATCTGGGGGGTTGGAGCGGGAGTTCCTACAATGAGCAGTTCTTC
CDR3aa: CSARDLGGWSGSSYNEQFF

v_gene: TRBV10-3
abundance: few
j_gene: TRBJ2-5
d_gene: .
CDR3nt: TGTGCCATCAGTGACTCGACTACCCCAGAGACCCAGTACTTC
CDR3aa: CAISDSTTPETQYF

v_gene: TRBV20-1
abundance: .
j_gene: TRBJ2-7
d_gene: .
CDR3nt: TGCAGTGCTCTCCGGGACATCTCCTACGAGCAGTACTTC
CDR3aa: CSALRDISYEQYF

v_gene: TRBV19
abundance: few
j_gene: TRBJ1-2
d_gene: TRBD1
CDR3nt: TGTGCCAGTAGTCGTGGACAGGGGAACTATGGCTACACCTTC
CDR3aa: CASSRGQGNYGYTF

v_gene: TRBV11-2
abundance: few
j_gene: TRBJ1-3
d_gene: .
CDR3nt: TGTGCCAGCAGCTTAGACGGGGCTTCGCGGACTGGAAACACCATATATTTT
CDR3aa: CASSLDGASRTGNTIYF

v_gene: TRBV10-2
abundance: few
j_gene: TRBJ1-3
d_gene: .
CDR3nt: TGCGCCAGCAGTGACGACCTACGCTCTGGAAACACCATATATTTT
CDR3aa: CASSDDLRSGNTIYF

v_gene: TRBV12-5
abundance: .
j_gene: TRBJ2-3
d_gene: .
CDR3nt: TGTGCTAGTGGGCCGGGACTGGGGCTAGATACGCAGTATTTT
CDR3aa: CASGPGLGLDTQYF

v_gene: TRBV7-6
abundance: medium-sized
j_gene: TRBJ1-1
d_gene: .
CDR3nt: TGTGCCAGCAGCTCCGCAGGGAACACTGAAGCTTTCTTT
CDR3aa: CASSSAGNTEAFF

v_gene: TRBV20-1
abundance: once
j_gene: TRBJ2-7
d_gene: TRBD1
CDR3nt: TGCAGTGCTAGTCTGGACAGGGGACGGTACGAGCAGTACTTC
CDR3aa: CSASLDRGRYEQYF

v_gene: TRBV4-1
abundance: .
j_gene: TRBJ2-1
d_gene: TRBD2
CDR3nt: TGCGCCAGCAGCCAAGATGAGGGGACTAGCGGGAGATGGGGTGAGCAGTTCTTC
CDR3aa: CASSQDEGTSGRWGEQFF

v_gene: TRBV7-2
abundance: few
j_gene: TRBJ1-5
d_gene: TRBD1
CDR3nt: TGTGCCAGCAGCGAACAGGGGGCTCAGCCCCAGCATTTT
CDR3aa: CASSEQGAQPQHF

v_gene: TRBV6-1
abundance: once
j_gene: TRBJ2-1
d_gene: TRBD2
CDR3nt: TGTGCCAGCAGCACCACGCGGGGGGATGAGCAGTTCTTC
CDR3aa: CASSTTRGDEQFF

v_gene: TRBV12-3/TRBV12-4
abundance: .
j_gene: TRBJ2-7
d_gene: TRBD1
CDR3nt: TGTGCCAGCAGTTTACTGGGACAGACCTACGAGCAGTACTTC
CDR3aa: CASSLLGQTYEQYF

v_gene: TRBV20-1
abundance: few
j_gene: TRBJ1-2
d_gene: .
CDR3nt: TGCAGTGCTAGAGTCTGGCCAGGGGAGGACTATGGCTACACCTTC
CDR3aa: CSARVWPGEDYGYTF

v_gene: TRBV29-1
abundance: few
j_gene: TRBJ1-6
d_gene: TRBD1
CDR3nt: TGCAGCGTAAAGGGACAGGGTATGAATTCACCCCTCCACTTT
CDR3aa: CSVKGQGMNSPLHF

v_gene: TRBV6-2/TRBV6-3
abundance: .
j_gene: TRBJ2-5
d_gene: TRBD2
CDR3nt: TGTGCCAGCAGACAACTTAGCGGGAAGTATGAAGAGACCCAGTACTTC
CDR3aa: CASRQLSGKYEETQYF

v_gene: TRBV5-5
abundance: many
j_gene: TRBJ2-2
d_gene: .
CDR3nt: TGTGCCAGCAGAGCTGGACAGAACACCGGGGAGCTGTTTTTT
CDR3aa: CASRAGQNTGELFF

v_gene: TRBV4-1
abundance: once
j_gene: TRBJ1-1
d_gene: .
CDR3nt: TGCGCCAGCAGCCAAGAGGACACATGGAACACTGAAGCTTTCTTT
CDR3aa: CASSQEDTWNTEAFF

v_gene: TRBV28
abundance: .
j_gene: TRBJ2-5
d_gene: .
CDR3nt: TGTGCCAGCAGTGGTCGGAGTTCTTTGAACCAAGAGACCCAGTACTTC
CDR3aa: CASSGRSSLNQETQYF

v_gene: TRBV29-1
abundance: .
j_gene: TRBJ2-1
d_gene: TRBD2
CDR3nt: TGCAGCGTGGGGCTAGCGGGGGGGGCCCCTGGGCAGTTCTTC
CDR3aa: CSVGLAGGAPGQFF

v_gene: TRBV20-1
abundance: .
j_gene: TRBJ2-5
d_gene: .
CDR3nt: TGCAGTGCGGAACAGGGAGAAGTCCAAGAGACCCAGTACTTC
CDR3aa: CSAEQGEVQETQYF

v_gene: TRBV28
abundance: few
j_gene: TRBJ2-7
d_gene: TRBD1
CDR3nt: TGTGCCAGCACAAACAGGGGGCGAGGGTACGAGCAGTACTTC
CDR3aa: CASTNRGRGYEQYF

v_gene: TRBV18
abundance: many
j_gene: TRBJ1-1
d_gene: .
CDR3nt: TGTGCCAGCTCAGGGGCGAGGGGGAGTACTGAAGCTTTCTTT
CDR3aa: CASSGARGSTEAFF

v_gene: TRBV20-1
abundance: few
j_gene: TRBJ2-1
d_gene: TRBD2
CDR3nt: TGCAGTGCCCAGGACTCTACTACCGGGAGGGCCTCAGTCTACAATGAGCAGTTCTTC
CDR3aa: CSAQDSTTGRASVYNEQFF